A single sample gave rise to the 9 T cell receptor beta chains below, sequenced in a study of T cells in Graves' hyperthyroidism and ophthalmopathy. RNA transcripts served as the template for amplifying TCR beta CDR3 regions. Initially, a first-round RT-PCR of the TCR CDR3 employed the HTBI primer set. MiXCR was run by TCRdb on the multiplex PCR reads, yielding one entry per CDR3 protein. The profile shows approximately 430,000 distinct CDR3 sequences, around a sixth of them singletons. Sequencing used blood. These receptors were collected from a woman aged 18-29 years with Graves' hyperthyroidism.

V is TRBV6-5 and J is TRBJ2-3; 8 bases match TRBD2. V dropped 0 bases and J dropped 0; count of bases not matched to a gene: 11. Germline V CDR1 and CDR2: MNHEY, SVGAGI. The CDR3 contains 19 residues. CDR3 residues: CASSYSIPAGRASTDTQYF. DNA for the CDR3: TGTGCCAGCAGTTACTCGATCCCCGCCGGGAGGGCCAGCACAGATACGCAGTATTTT.

The rearrangement links TRBV13 to TRBJ2-5; D is ambiguous. The CDR3 covers 14 residues. V was trimmed by 4 bases and J by 1 base, leaving 10 bases between them. CDR1 and CDR2 (germline): PRHDT, FYEKMQ (reference sequence). The CDR3 protein is CASSYRDSQETQYF. DNA for the CDR3: TGTGCCAGCAGCTACCGAGACTCCCAAGAGACCCAGTACTTC.

In this sample, this clonotype turned up many times. This chain connects TRBV15 to TRBJ1-1; no definite D call. V shed 7 bases and J shed 4 bases, with 16 bases lying between them. The germline gives CDR1 LNHNV, CDR2 YYDKDF (reference sequence). This CDR3 region has 14 residues. As DNA, the CDR3 is TGTGCCACCATTCGTCCGGGGATAGGCACTGAAGCTTTCTTT. This codes for CATIRPGIGTEAFF.

This clonotype has only a few counts. The rearrangement uses TRBV29-1 and TRBJ1-2; 7 nucleotides align to TRBD1. There are 18 residues in the CDR3. Per germline, CDR1 SQVTM and CDR2 ANQGSEA. With 6 bases clipped from V and 0 bases from J, the junction kept 19 bases outside the gene matches. CDR3 in DNA: TGCAGCGTCCCGACCGGGCTGGGACAGAAGTTTTCTAACTATGGCTACACCTTC. Translating gives CSVPTGLGQKFSNYGYTF.

Ten or more counts support this clonotype. V gene TRBV29-1 combines with J gene TRBJ2-2; 10 nucleotides match TRBD1. The CDR3 spans 15 residues. Losses at the gene ends were 6 bases for V and 5 bases for J; bases not matched to a gene: 9. Looked up from germline, CDR1 is SQVTM and CDR2 is ANQGSEA. The DNA for the CDR3 is TGCAGCGTGAGAGGACAGGGGGTTCGGACCGGGGAGCTGTTTTTT. This gives the protein CSVRGQGVRTGELFF.

Many counts were recorded for this clonotype. The chain is built from TRBV6-1 and TRBJ2-1, with 7 bases aligning to TRBD2. This CDR3 is built from 15 residues. The V segment lost 8 bases and the J segment 2 bases; nucleotides outside the gene matches: 9. The germline CDR1 and CDR2 sequences are MNHNS and SASEGT. The CDR3 region has the DNA TGTGCCAGCTGGGTGGGGACTACTACCTACAATGAGCAGTTCTTC. Encoded protein: CASWVGTTTYNEQFF.

This clonotype has a count of ten or more. The chain recombines TRBV5-1 with TRBJ1-2; 11 positions match TRBD1. Germline V gene sequence: CDR1 SGHRS, CDR2 YFSETQ. The trim removed 4 bases at V and 2 bases at J, leaving 1 base unmatched. The CDR3 has 14 residues. In DNA, the CDR3 is TGCGCCAGCAGCAGGGACAGGGGGAACTATGGCTACACCTTC. Amino acids: CASSRDRGNYGYTF.

The V call is TRBV3-1, the J call TRBJ2-6; D is perhaps TRBD2 (5 bases). The CDR3 loop spans 20 amino acids. CDR1 and CDR2 (germline): LGHDT, YNNKEL (reference sequence). Trimming removed 1 base at V and 0 bases at J, with 19 bases between. In nucleotides, the CDR3 is TGTGCCAGCAGCCAAGGGGTGTGGGAGACAAGAAACTCTGGGGCCAACGTCCTGACTTTC. It yields the protein CASSQGVWETRNSGANVLTF.

This clonotype was seen ten or more times. The V call is TRBV7-2, the J call TRBJ2-4; TRBD1 is a possible D gene (5 bases). CDR3 length: 15 amino acids. V was cut by 1 base and J by 0 bases, with 7 bases left in between. CDR1 is SGHTA and CDR2 is FQGNSA in the germline V gene. The CDR3 DNA follows: TGTGCCAGCAGCTTAGGGGGCACAGCCAAAAACATTCAGTACTTC. This sequence encodes CASSLGGTAKNIQYF. The variable domain in full, completed from reference TRBV7-2 and TRBJ2-4, reads GAGVSQSPSNKVTEKGKDVELRCDPISGHTALYWYRQSLGQGLEFLIYFQGNSAPDKSGLPSDRFSAERTGGSVSTLTIQRTQQEDSAVYLCASSLGGTAKNIQYFGAGTRLSVL.